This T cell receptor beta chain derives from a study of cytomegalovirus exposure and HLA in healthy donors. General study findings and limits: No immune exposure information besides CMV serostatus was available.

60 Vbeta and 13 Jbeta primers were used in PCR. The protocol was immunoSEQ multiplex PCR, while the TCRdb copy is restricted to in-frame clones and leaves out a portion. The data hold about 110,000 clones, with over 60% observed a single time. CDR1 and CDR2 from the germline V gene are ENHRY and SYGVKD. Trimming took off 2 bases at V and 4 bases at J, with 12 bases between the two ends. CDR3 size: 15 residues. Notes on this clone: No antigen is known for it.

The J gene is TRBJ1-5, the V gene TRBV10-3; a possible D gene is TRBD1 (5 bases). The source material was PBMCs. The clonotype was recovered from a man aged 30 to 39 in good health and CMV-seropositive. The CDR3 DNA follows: TGTGCCATCAGTGAGGGCGGGGACGCAAATCAGCCCCAGCATTTT. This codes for CAISEGGDANQPQHF.